The T cell receptor beta chain under discussion was sequenced for a study of blood T cell repertoires in COVID-19. For the study at large: Sites across the United States, Italy and Spain contributed samples from acute and convalescent COVID-19. In each case, the material was cDNA or gDNA derived from T cells, B-cell-depleted T cells, or PBMCs.

The Seattle patients joined while their infection was active and were tracked longitudinally afterward. Under the authors' procedure: Using reference gene primer amplification, nucleated cell counts were estimated. The method was immunoSEQ multiplex PCR; TCRdb's version includes in-frame clones alone and lacks a portion of them. The D gene and trimming were derived from the DNA, and the V and J assignments and clone size from that table. The sample records 220,000 or so clones, around four fifths being singletons. J gave up 0 bases and V 8 bases, and 7 bases lay outside the gene matches. CDR1 LNHDA and CDR2 SQIVND come from the germline V gene (reference sequence). The length of the CDR3 is 15 residues.

The specimen was peripheral blood. This sequence originates from a woman older than 75 with COVID-19, enrolled during active disease. The chain has TRBV19 and TRBJ1-5; 7 bases are shared with TRBD1. The CDR3 sequence is CASGRQGLSNQPQHF. The CDR3 nucleotides read TGTGCCAGTGGGCGACAGGGACTTAGCAATCAGCCCCAGCATTTT.